This T cell receptor (beta chain) was retrieved from a study of identical twins' blood T cells. The wider study: Twelve libraries, six alpha and six beta, gave about 49 million reads.

On this clonotype: Antigen unknown.

TCRdb used MiXCR to reprocess the 5' RACE reads, holding one entry per CDR3 protein. This sample yields a few hundred thousand distinct CDR3 sequences, of which about 28% are seen a single time; roughly 6.1% belongs to the top ten. CDR1 is SGHDT and CDR2 is YYEEEE in the germline V gene. This CDR3 contains 14 residues. V was pared by 3 bases and J by 0 bases, with 7 bases between. The study's findings and limits: Twin similarity might stem from environmental factors, not only genetics. Shared CDR3 clonotype counts tracked mainly the product of cloneset sizes. Top TCRbeta clonotypes were shared more with twin than unrelated donors.

Source material: PBMCs. V usage is TRBV5-6 and J usage is TRBJ1-5; no clear D gene. This sequence originates from a woman aged 18-55 years in good health. In DNA, the CDR3 is TGTGCCAGCAGCTGGGGAGTTAGCAATCAGCCCCAGCATTTT. Its protein product is CASSWGVSNQPQHF.